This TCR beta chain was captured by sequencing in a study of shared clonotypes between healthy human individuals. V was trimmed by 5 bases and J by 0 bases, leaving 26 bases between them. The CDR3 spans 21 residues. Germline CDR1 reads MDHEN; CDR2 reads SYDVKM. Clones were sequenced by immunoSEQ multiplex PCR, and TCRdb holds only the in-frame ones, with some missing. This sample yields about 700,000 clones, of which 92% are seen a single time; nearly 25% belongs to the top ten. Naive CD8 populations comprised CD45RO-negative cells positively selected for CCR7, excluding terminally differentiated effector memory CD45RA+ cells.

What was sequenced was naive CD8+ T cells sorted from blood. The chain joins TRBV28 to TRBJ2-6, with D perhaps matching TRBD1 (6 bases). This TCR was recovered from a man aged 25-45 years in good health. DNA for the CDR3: TGTGCCAGCAGTCCCGACTACGATCCGAGGGGGACCCTCTCTGGGGCCAACGTCCTGACTTTC. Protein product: CASSPDYDPRGTLSGANVLTF.